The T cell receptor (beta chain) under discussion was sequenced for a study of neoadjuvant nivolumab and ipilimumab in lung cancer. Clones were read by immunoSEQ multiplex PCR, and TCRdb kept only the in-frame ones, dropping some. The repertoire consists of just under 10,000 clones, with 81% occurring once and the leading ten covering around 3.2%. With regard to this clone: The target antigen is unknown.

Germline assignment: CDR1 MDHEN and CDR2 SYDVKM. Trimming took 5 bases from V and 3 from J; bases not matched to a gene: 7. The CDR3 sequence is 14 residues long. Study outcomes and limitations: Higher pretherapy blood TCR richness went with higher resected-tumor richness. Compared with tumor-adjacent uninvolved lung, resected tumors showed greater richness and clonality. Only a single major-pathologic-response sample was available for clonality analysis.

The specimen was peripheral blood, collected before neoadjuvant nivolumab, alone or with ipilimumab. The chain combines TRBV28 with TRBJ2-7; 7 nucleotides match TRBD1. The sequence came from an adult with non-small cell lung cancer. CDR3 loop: CASSLGQSFYEQYF. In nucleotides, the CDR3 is TGTGCCAGCAGTCTGGGACAGAGTTTCTACGAGCAGTACTTC.